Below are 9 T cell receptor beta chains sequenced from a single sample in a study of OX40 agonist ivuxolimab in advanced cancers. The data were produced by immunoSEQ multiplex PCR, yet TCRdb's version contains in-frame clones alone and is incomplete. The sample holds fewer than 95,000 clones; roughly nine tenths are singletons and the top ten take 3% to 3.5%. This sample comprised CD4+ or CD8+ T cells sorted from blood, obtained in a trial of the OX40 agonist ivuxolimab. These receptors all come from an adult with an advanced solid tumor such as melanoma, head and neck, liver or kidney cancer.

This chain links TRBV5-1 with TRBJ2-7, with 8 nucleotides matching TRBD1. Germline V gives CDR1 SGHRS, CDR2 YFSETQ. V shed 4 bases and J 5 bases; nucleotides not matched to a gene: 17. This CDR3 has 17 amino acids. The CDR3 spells CASSPSWETGELNEQYF. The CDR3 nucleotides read TGCGCCAGCAGCCCCTCTTGGGAGACAGGGGAGCTAAACGAGCAGTACTTC.

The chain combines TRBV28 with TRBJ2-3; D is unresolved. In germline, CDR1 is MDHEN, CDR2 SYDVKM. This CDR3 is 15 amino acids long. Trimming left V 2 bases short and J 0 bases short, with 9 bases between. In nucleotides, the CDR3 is TGTGCCAGCAGTTTAGTAGTCCCTAGCACAGATACGCAGTATTTT. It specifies CASSLVVPSTDTQYF.

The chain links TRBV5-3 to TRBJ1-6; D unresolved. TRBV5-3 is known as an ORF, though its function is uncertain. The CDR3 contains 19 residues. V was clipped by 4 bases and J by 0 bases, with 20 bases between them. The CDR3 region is CARSPDPRYPSSYNSPLHF. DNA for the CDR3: TGTGCCAGAAGCCCGGACCCCAGGTACCCGAGCTCCTATAATTCACCCCTCCACTTT.

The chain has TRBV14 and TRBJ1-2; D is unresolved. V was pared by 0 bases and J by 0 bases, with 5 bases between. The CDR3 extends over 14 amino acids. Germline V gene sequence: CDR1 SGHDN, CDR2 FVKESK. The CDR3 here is CASSQDRPNYGYTF. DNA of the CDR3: TGTGCCAGCAGCCAAGACAGGCCTAACTATGGCTACACCTTC.

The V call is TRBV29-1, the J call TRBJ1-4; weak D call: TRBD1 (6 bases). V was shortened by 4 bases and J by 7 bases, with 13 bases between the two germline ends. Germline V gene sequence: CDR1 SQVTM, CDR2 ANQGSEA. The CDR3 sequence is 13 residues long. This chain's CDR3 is CSVVFRGGEKLFF. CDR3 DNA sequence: TGCAGCGTTGTATTCAGGGGAGGTGAAAAACTGTTTTTT.

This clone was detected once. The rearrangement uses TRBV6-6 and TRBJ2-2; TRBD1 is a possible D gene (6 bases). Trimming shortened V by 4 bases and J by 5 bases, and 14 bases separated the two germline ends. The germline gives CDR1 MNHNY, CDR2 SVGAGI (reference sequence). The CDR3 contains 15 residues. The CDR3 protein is CASSSQGSRTGELFF. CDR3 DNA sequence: TGTGCCAGCAGTTCACAGGGAAGTAGGACCGGGGAGCTGTTTTTT.

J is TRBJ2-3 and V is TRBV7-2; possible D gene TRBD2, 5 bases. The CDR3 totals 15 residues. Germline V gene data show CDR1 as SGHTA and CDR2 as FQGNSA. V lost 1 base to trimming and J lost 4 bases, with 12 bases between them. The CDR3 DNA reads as TGTGCCAGCAGCTTAGAACCTACTAGGTCAGATACGCAGTATTTT. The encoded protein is CASSLEPTRSDTQYF. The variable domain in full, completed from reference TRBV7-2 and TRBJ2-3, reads GAGVSQSPSNKVTEKGKDVELRCDPISGHTALYWYRQSLGQGLEFLIYFQGNSAPDKSGLPSDRFSAERTGGSVSTLTIQRTQQEDSAVYLCASSLEPTRSDTQYFGPGTRLTVL.

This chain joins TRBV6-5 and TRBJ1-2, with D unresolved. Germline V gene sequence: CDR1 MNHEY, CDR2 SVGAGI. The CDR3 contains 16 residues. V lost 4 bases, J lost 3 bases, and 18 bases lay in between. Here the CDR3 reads CASSFVMEPRDYGYTF. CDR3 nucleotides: TGTGCCAGCAGTTTTGTCATGGAACCCCGGGACTATGGCTACACCTTC.

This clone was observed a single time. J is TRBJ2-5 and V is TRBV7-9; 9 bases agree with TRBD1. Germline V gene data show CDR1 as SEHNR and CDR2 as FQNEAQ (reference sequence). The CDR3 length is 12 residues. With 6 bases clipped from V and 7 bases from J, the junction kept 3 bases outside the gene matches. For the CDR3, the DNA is TGTGCCAGCAGTCCGGACAGGGGGACCCAGTACTTC. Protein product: CASSPDRGTQYF.